This TCR beta chain was captured in a study of T-cell reconstitution after alpha-beta-depleted transplantation in children. Study-wide points: Reportedly, alpha-beta T cells present about two months post-transplant originated from several hundred expanded clones of graft origin.

There are 15 residues in the CDR3. Trimming pared 5 bases from V and 5 bases from J, leaving 15 bases between. Germline CDR1 is SGHTA and CDR2 is FQGTGA. Comment on this clonotype: No antigen is known for it.

The TCRbeta library incorporated unique molecular identifiers. One entry per CDR3 protein, called by TCRdb with MiXCR from the PCR reads. The table shows roughly 340,000 distinct CDR3 sequences, with under 20% occurring only once. V and J are TRBV7-3 and TRBJ2-2; D is perhaps TRBD2 (5 bases). The sample was PBMCs, mostly from graft donor cells, taken 360 days after TCRalphabeta/CD19-depleted stem cell transplant. The sequence was collected from a male patient between 2 and 15 years old who had a stem cell transplant for acute lymphoblastic leukemia, so the T cells may come from the graft donor. CDR3 region: CASSLSGLGTGELFF. In nucleotides, the CDR3 is TGTGCCAGCAGCCTCAGCGGTTTAGGGACCGGGGAGCTGTTTTTT.